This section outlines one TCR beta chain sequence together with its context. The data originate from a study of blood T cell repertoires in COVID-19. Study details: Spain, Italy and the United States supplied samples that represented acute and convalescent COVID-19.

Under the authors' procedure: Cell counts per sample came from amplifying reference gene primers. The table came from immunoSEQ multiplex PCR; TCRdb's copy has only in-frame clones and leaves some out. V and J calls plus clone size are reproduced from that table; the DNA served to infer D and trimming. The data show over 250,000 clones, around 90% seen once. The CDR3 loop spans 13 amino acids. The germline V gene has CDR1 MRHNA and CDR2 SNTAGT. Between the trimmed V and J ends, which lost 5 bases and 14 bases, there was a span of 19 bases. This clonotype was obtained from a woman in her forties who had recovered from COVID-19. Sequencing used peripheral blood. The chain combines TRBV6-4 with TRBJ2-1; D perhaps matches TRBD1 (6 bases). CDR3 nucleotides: TGTGCCAGCAGTAGGGGGATATCCTCCCCTGAGTTCTTC. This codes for CASSRGISSPEFF.